The 21 T cell receptor beta chains given below trace back to one sample, sequenced in a study of early stage breast cancer tumors. Repertoires were generated with immunoSEQ multiplex PCR, while TCRdb's copy carries only in-frame clones and drops some. The repertoire holds fewer than 35,000 clones, roughly two thirds seen once, with around a third in the top ten. Sequenced: blood. Receptors originate from a person aged 45-65 years with breast cancer.

The chain has TRBV4-2 and TRBJ2-1; the D gene is possibly TRBD2 (6 bases). Germline CDR1 reads LGHNA; CDR2 reads YNFKEQ. The germline V and J ends were trimmed by 0 bases and 0 bases, with 12 bases remaining between them. This CDR3 is 17 amino acids long. The CDR3, as DNA: TGTGCCAGCAGCCAAGACTTAGCGGCGAGCTCCTACAATGAGCAGTTCTTC. Its translation: CASSQDLAASSYNEQFF.

The chain uses TRBV7-2 and TRBJ2-7; D remains unclear. CDR1 and CDR2 from the germline V gene are SGHTA and FQGNSA. V lost 5 bases to trimming and J lost 1 base, with 18 bases between them. This CDR3 is 16 amino acids long. The DNA for the CDR3 is TGTGCCAGCAGCAAACCAGACGGCCGTTCTTCCTACGAGCAGTACTTC. This sequence encodes CASSKPDGRSSYEQYF.

This clone occurred a few times. The CDR3 nucleotides are TGTGCCAGCAGCTTACCAGGTTACGAGCAGTACTTC. This encodes CASSLPGYEQYF. The V gene is TRBV7-8, the J gene TRBJ2-7; D is unresolved. Trimming stripped 2 bases from V and 4 bases from J, with 6 bases between. CDR3 size: 12 residues. Germline V gives CDR1 SGHVS, CDR2 FQNEAQ.

DNA for the CDR3: TGTGCCAGCAGCCCAACCCCCCAAGCGGGGCTTGGGGAGCAGTACTTC. This codes for CASSPTPQAGLGEQYF. The gene calls are TRBV9 and TRBJ2-7, with 7 bases that match TRBD2. The CDR3 sequence is 16 residues long. Germline CDR1 reads SGDLS; CDR2 reads YYNGEE. Germline trimming cut 4 bases from V and 7 bases from J; bases unmatched to any gene: 17. The full variable domain, with the rest looked up from reference TRBV9 and TRBJ2-7, is DSGVTQTPKHLITATGQRVTLRCSPRSGDLSVYWYQQSLDQGLQFLIQYYNGEERAKGNILERFSAQQFPDLHSELNLSSLELGDSALYFCASSPTPQAGLGEQYFGPGTRLTVT.

The V gene is TRBV28, the J gene TRBJ1-2; 7 bases fit TRBD1. The CDR3 covers 13 residues. Germline V gene data show CDR1 as MDHEN and CDR2 as SYDVKM. Trimming removed 6 bases from V and 4 bases from J; junction bases left unmatched: 5. CDR3: CASSQDRAYGYTF. In nucleotides, the CDR3 is TGTGCCAGCAGCCAAGACAGGGCCTATGGCTACACCTTC.

The V and J genes are TRBV25-1 and TRBJ2-5; D might be TRBD2 (6 bases). The J call is uncertain, as TRBJ2-7 better fits the DNA end. The germline CDR1 and CDR2 sequences are MGHDK and SYGVNS. This CDR3 region has 14 residues. The CDR3: CATGLATRSYEQYF. The CDR3 nucleotides are TGTGCCACCGGGCTAGCGACCCGCTCCTACGAGCAGTACTTC.

The chain joins TRBV5-1 to TRBJ1-1, with 8 bases that match TRBD1. Germline-derived CDR1 and CDR2 are SGHRS and YFSETQ. V was pared by 3 bases and J by 7 bases, with 8 bases of the junction left unmatched. The CDR3 is 14 amino acids. Here the CDR3 reads CASSSNAGTGEAFF. CDR3 in DNA: TGCGCCAGCAGCTCCAATGCTGGGACAGGTGAAGCTTTCTTT.

This chain links TRBV19 with TRBJ1-2; TRBD1 might be the D (5 bases). The CDR3 runs to 13 residues. Germline V CDR1 and CDR2: LNHDA, SQIVND (reference sequence). V lost 5 bases to trimming and J lost 5 bases, with 12 bases between them. The chain's CDR3 is CASSLGDRYGYTF. The CDR3 DNA follows: TGTGCCAGTAGTCTGGGGGATCGGTATGGCTACACCTTC.

The chain links TRBV19 to TRBJ2-7; D is possibly TRBD1 or TRBD2 (5 bases each). The CDR3 has 13 amino acids. Looked up from germline, CDR1 is LNHDA and CDR2 is SQIVND (reference sequence). Between the trimmed V and J ends, which lost 5 bases and 7 bases, there was a span of 15 bases. CDR3 coding DNA: TGTGCCAGTAGTCCGGGACCCCTGGGGGAGCAGTACTTC. Amino acid sequence: CASSPGPLGEQYF.

The rearrangement uses TRBV9 and TRBJ2-1; 8 positions agree with TRBD2. Unmatched junction bases numbered 4, after V lost 0 bases and J lost 2 bases. From germline, CDR1 is SGDLS and CDR2 YYNGEE. The CDR3 consists of 16 residues. CDR3 amino acids: CASSVGVAGTYNEQFF. CDR3 DNA: TGTGCCAGCAGCGTAGGGGTAGCGGGAACCTACAATGAGCAGTTCTTC. Drawing the rest from reference TRBV9 and TRBJ2-1, the complete variable domain is DSGVTQTPKHLITATGQRVTLRCSPRSGDLSVYWYQQSLDQGLQFLIQYYNGEERAKGNILERFSAQQFPDLHSELNLSSLELGDSALYFCASSVGVAGTYNEQFFGPGTRLTVL.

This chain links TRBV19 with TRBJ2-1; 11 nucleotides agree with TRBD2. Germline CDR1 is LNHDA and CDR2 is SQIVND (reference sequence). The CDR3 totals 16 residues. The trim removed 4 bases at V and 7 bases at J, leaving 9 bases unmatched. The DNA of the CDR3 is TGTGCCAGTAGTAACCTAGCGGGAGGTTTTGATAATGAGCAGTTCTTC. This codes for CASSNLAGGFDNEQFF.

The CDR3 region is CASSLDVRGVNEQFF. The DNA for the CDR3 is TGTGCCAGCAGCTTAGACGTTCGGGGGGTCAATGAGCAGTTCTTC. The chain is built from TRBV11-1 and TRBJ2-1; TRBD2 matches 7 bases. The V gene's germline CDR1 is SGHAT and CDR2 FQDESV (reference sequence). The CDR3 covers 15 residues. V lost 1 base, J lost 6 bases, and 6 bases stayed unmatched.

The gene calls are TRBV5-4 and TRBJ2-7; D assignment may be TRBD1 or TRBD2 (5 bases each). V lost 1 base and J lost 2, with 10 bases in between. The CDR3 runs to 14 residues. Per germline, CDR1 SGHNT and CDR2 YYREEE (reference sequence). CDR3 residues: CASSLSGTPYEQYF. CDR3 sequence (DNA): TGTGCCAGCAGCTTGTCCGGGACCCCCTACGAGCAGTACTTC.

The chain recombines TRBV15 with TRBJ2-3; D uncertain. Germline CDR1 and CDR2: LNHNV and YYDKDF (reference sequence). V shed 4 bases and J shed 1 base, with 15 bases lying between them. The CDR3 runs to 16 residues. In DNA form, the CDR3 reads TGTGCCACCAGCATTTCCTCGGCGGCCCGCACAGATACGCAGTATTTT. Protein: CATSISSAARTDTQYF.

The chain uses TRBV11-1 and TRBJ2-3; D may be TRBD2 (5 bases). Germline CDR1 reads SGHAT; CDR2 reads FQDESV (reference sequence). With 2 bases removed from V and 2 bases from J, the gap between germline ends came to 11 bases. The CDR3 has 15 amino acids. The CDR3 sequence is CASSLMAGFTDTQYF. CDR3 in DNA: TGTGCCAGCAGCTTAATGGCGGGTTTCACAGATACGCAGTATTTT.

This clone was seen once. The chain combines TRBV27 with TRBJ1-1; 12 nucleotides match TRBD1. V was pared by 5 bases and J by 5 bases, with 9 bases of the junction left unmatched. The CDR3 runs to 16 residues. Germline V gene lookup returns CDR1 MNHEY and CDR2 SMNVEV (reference sequence). For the CDR3, the DNA is TGTGCCAGCAGTATCCGGGACAGGGGGCGGAGAACTGAAGCTTTCTTT. This encodes CASSIRDRGRRTEAFF.

V is TRBV6-4 and J is TRBJ2-3, with D uncertain. Trimming stripped 2 bases from V and 0 bases from J, with 3 bases between. The CDR3 sequence is 13 residues long. Per the germline V gene, CDR1 is MRHNA and CDR2 is SNTAGT. CDR3 residues: CASSDRSTDTQYF. As DNA, the CDR3 is TGTGCCAGCAGTGACAGGAGCACAGATACGCAGTATTTT.

This chain links TRBV29-1 with TRBJ2-1; 12 bases are shared with TRBD2. V was clipped by 8 bases and J by 9 bases; unmatched bases: 11. The length of the CDR3 is 14 residues. Germline V gene sequence: CDR1 SQVTM, CDR2 ANQGSEA. CDR3: CSSRGSGLAGEQFF. In nucleotides, the CDR3 is TGCAGCTCTCGAGGGTCGGGACTAGCGGGTGAGCAGTTCTTC.

There are a few counts of this clone. The chain joins TRBV19 to TRBJ1-2; no clear D gene. Trimming shortened V by 5 bases and J by 8 bases, and 12 bases separated the two germline ends. CDR1 is LNHDA, CDR2 SQIVND, per germline (reference sequence). The CDR3 loop spans 12 amino acids. Here the CDR3 reads CASSETAGGYTF. The CDR3 DNA reads as TGTGCCAGTAGTGAAACCGCGGGAGGCTACACCTTC.

V is TRBV11-2 and J is TRBJ2-5; TRBD2 matches at 8 bases. This CDR3 spans 15 amino acids. Per the germline V gene, CDR1 is SGHAT and CDR2 is FQNNGV. V shed 4 bases, J shed 5 bases, and the junction held 9 bases outside the gene matches. The CDR3 loop reads CASSSLSGSFETQYF. Written as DNA, the CDR3 is TGTGCCAGCAGCTCCCTGAGCGGGAGCTTTGAGACCCAGTACTTC.

J is TRBJ2-3 and V is TRBV7-9; D gene uncertain. The CDR3 runs 16 residues. Germline V CDR1 and CDR2: SEHNR, FQNEAQ (reference sequence). V lost 1 base, J lost 3 bases, and 14 bases lay in between. CDR3 sequence reads: CASSLELAAPTDTQYF. The DNA of the CDR3 is TGTGCCAGCAGCTTAGAATTGGCGGCACCGACAGATACGCAGTATTTT.